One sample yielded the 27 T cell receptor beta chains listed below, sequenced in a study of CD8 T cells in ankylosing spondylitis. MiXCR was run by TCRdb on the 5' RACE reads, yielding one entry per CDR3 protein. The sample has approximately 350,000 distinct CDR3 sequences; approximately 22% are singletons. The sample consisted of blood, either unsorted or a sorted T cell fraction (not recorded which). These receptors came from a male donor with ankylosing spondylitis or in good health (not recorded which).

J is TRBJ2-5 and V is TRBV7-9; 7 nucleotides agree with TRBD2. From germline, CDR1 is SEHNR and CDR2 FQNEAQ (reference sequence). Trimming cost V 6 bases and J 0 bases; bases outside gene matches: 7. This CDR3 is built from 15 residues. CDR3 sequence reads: CASSSIRGDQETQYF. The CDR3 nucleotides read TGTGCCAGCAGTTCCATCCGGGGGGACCAAGAGACCCAGTACTTC. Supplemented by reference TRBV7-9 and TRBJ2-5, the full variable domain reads DTGVSQNPRHKITKRGQNVTFRCDPISEHNRLYWYRQTLGQGPEFLTYFQNEAQLEKSRLLSDRFSAERPKGSFSTLEIQRTEQGDSAMYLCASSSIRGDQETQYFGPGTRLLVL.

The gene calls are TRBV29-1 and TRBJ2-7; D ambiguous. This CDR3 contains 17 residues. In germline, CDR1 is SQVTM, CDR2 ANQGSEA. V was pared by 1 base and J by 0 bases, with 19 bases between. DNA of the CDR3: TGCAGCGTTGAAGCGGCAGATGTCCGGCACCTCTCCTACGAGCAGTACTTC. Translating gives CSVEAADVRHLSYEQYF.

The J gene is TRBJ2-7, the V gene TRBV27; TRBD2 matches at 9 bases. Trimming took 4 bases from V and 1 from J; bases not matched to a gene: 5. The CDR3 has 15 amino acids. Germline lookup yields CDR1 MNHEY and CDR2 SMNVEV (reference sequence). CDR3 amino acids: CASSSRTSVSYEQYF. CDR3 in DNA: TGTGCCAGCAGTTCCCGGACTAGCGTGTCCTACGAGCAGTACTTC.

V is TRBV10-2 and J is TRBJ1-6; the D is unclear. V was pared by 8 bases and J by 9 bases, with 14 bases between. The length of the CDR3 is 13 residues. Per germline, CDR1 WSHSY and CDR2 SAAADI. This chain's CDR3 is CASSGLGFSPLHF. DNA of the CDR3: TGCGCCAGCTCTGGACTGGGCTTTTCACCCCTCCACTTT.

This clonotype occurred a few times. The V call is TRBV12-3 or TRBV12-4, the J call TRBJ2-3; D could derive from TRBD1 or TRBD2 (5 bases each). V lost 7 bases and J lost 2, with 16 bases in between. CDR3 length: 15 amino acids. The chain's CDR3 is CASKGERGLTDTQYF. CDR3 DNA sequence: TGTGCCAGCAAAGGGGAGCGAGGGCTCACAGATACGCAGTATTTT.

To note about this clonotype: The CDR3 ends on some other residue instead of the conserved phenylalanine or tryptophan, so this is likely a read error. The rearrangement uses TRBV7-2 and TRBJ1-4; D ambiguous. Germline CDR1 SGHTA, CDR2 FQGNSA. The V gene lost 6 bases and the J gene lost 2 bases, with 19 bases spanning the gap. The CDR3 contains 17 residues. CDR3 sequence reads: CASSLNRFRSTNEKLFC. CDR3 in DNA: TGTGCCAGCAGTTTAAACCGCTTCCGGTCCACTAATGAAAAACTGTTTTGC.

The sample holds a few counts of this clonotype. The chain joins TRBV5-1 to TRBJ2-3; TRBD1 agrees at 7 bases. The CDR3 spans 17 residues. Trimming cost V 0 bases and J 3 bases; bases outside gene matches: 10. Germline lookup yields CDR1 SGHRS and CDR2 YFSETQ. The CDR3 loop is CASSLAPTGFLTDTQYF. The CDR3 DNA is TGCGCCAGCAGCTTGGCCCCGACAGGGTTTCTGACAGATACGCAGTATTTT.

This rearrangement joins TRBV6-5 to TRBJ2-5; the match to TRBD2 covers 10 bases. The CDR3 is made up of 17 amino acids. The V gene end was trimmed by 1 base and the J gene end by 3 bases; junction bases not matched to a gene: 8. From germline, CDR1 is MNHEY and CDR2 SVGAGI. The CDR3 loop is CASSYFEGLAGEETQYF. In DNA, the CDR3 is TGTGCCAGCAGTTACTTCGAGGGGCTAGCGGGGGAAGAGACCCAGTACTTC.

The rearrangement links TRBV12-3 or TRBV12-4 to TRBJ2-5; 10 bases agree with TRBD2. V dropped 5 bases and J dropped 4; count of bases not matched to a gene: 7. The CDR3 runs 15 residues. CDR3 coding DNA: TGTGCCAGCAGTAGCGGGGGGGCTGTCACAGAGACCCAGTACTTC. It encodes CASSSGGAVTETQYF.

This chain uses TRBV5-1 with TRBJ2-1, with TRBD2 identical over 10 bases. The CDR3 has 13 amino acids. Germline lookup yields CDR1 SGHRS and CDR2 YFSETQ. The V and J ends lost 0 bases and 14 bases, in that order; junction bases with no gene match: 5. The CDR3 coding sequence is TGCGCCAGCAGCTTGGAAGCGGGGGGGCTGAAGTTCTTC. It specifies CASSLEAGGLKFF.

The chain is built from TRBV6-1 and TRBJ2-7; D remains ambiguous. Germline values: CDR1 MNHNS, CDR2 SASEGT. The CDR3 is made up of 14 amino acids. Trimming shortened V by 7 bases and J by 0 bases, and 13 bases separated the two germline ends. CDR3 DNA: TGTGCCAGCACCACCCCGTGGACCTCCTACGAGCAGTACTTC. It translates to CASTTPWTSYEQYF.

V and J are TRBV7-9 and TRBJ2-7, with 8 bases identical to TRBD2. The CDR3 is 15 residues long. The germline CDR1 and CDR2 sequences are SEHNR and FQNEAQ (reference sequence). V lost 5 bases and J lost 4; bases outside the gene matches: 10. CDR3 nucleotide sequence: TGTGCCAGCAGCCCATTACTAGCGGCACAATACGAGCAGTACTTC. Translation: CASSPLLAAQYEQYF.

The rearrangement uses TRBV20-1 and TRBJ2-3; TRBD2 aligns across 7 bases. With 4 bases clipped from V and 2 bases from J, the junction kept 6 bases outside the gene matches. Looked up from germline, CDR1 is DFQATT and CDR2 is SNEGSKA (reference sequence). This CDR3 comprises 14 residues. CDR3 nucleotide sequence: TGCAGTGCTAACCTAGCGGCAATCACAGATACGCAGTATTTT. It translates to CSANLAAITDTQYF.

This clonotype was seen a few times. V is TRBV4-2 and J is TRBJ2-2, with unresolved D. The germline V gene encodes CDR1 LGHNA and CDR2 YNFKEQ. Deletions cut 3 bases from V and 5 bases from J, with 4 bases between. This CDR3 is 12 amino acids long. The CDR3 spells CASSHRTGELFF. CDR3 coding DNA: TGTGCCAGCAGCCATAGGACCGGGGAGCTGTTTTTT.

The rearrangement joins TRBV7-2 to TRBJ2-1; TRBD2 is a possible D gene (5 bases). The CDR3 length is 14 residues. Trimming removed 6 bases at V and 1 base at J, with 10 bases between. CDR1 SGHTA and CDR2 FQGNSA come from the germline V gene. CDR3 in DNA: TGTGCCAGCAGTCCGGGGTGGTCCTACAATGAGCAGTTCTTC. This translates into CASSPGWSYNEQFF.

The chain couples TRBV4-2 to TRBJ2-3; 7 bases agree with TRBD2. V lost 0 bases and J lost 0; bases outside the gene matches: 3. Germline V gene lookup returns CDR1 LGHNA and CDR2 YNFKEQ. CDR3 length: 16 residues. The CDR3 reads CASSQDLAVSTDTQYF. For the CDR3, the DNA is TGTGCCAGCAGCCAAGATCTAGCGGTGAGCACAGATACGCAGTATTTT.

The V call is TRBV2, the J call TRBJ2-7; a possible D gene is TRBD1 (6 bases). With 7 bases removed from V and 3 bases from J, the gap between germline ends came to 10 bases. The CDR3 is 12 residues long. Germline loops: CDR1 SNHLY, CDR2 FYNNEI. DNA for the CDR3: TGTGCCAGCATGGACAGATTCTACGAGCAGTACTTC. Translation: CASMDRFYEQYF.

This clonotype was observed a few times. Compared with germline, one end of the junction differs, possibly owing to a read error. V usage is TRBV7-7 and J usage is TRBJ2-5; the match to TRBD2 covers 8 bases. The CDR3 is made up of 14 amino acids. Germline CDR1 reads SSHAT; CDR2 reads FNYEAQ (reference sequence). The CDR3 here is CASRPTTSGETQYF. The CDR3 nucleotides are TGTGCTAGCAGACCAACTACTAGCGGAGAGACCCAGTACTTC.

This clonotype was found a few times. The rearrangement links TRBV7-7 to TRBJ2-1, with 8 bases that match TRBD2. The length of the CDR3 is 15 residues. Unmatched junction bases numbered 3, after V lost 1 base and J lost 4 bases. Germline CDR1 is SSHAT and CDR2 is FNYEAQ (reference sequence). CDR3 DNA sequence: TGTGCCAGCAGCTTAGATAGCGGGGAATACAATGAGCAGTTCTTC. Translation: CASSLDSGEYNEQFF.

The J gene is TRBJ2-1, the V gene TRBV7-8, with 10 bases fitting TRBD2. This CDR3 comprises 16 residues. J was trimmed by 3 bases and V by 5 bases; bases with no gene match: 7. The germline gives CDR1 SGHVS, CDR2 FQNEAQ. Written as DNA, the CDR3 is TGTGCCAGCAGCCGGAGCGGGGGGGCCCTCTACAATGAGCAGTTCTTC. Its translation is CASSRSGGALYNEQFF.

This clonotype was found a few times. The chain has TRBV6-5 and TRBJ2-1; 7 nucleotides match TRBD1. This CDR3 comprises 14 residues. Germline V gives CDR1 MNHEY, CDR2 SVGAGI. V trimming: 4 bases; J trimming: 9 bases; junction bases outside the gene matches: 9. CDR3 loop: CASSSQGVVGEQFF. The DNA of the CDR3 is TGTGCCAGCAGTTCCCAGGGGGTGGTTGGTGAGCAGTTCTTC.

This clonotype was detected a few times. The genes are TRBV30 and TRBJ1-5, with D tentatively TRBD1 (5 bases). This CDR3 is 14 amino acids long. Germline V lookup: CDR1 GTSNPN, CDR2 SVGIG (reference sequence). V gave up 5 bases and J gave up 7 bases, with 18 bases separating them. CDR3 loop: CAWERGGSGQPQHF. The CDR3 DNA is TGTGCCTGGGAGCGTGGGGGGTCCGGACAGCCCCAGCATTTT.

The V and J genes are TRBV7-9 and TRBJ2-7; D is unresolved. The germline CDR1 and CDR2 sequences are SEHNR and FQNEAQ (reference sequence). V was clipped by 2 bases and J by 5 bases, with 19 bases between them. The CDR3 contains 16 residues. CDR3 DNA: TGTGCCAGCAGCTTAAAGGGCAGGTCGGAAAGGGACGAGCAGTACTTC. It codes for CASSLKGRSERDEQYF.

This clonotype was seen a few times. CDR3 amino acids: CASSQDYAEGFQGQFF. As DNA, the CDR3 is TGTGCCAGCAGCCAAGATTACGCGGAGGGATTTCAAGGGCAGTTCTTC. The V gene is TRBV4-2, the J gene TRBJ2-1; D perhaps matches TRBD2 (6 bases). Per the germline V gene, CDR1 is LGHNA and CDR2 is YNFKEQ. With 0 bases removed from V and 12 bases from J, the gap between germline ends came to 21 bases. The CDR3 extends over 16 amino acids.

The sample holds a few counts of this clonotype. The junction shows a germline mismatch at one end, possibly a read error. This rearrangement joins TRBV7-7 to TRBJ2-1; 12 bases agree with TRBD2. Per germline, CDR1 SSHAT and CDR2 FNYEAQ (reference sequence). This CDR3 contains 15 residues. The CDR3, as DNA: TGTGCTAGCAGCGCAGTCGCTAGCGGGGGGGGTGAGCAGTTCTTC. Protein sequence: CASSAVASGGGEQFF.

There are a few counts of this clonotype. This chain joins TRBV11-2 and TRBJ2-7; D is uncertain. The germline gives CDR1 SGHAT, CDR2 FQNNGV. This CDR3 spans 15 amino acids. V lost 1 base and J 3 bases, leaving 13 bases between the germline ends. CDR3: CASSLVGQSIYEQYF. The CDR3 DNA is TGTGCCAGCAGCTTAGTAGGCCAGAGCATCTACGAGCAGTACTTC.

CDR3 coding DNA: TGCAGTGCTAGAGATCCTAGACTAGCGGACAATGAGCAGTTCTTC. Translated: CSARDPRLADNEQFF. The V gene is TRBV20-1, the J gene TRBJ2-1, with 9 positions matching TRBD2. Germline lookup yields CDR1 DFQATT and CDR2 SNEGSKA (reference sequence). The CDR3 runs to 15 residues. V gave up 0 bases and J gave up 5 bases; unmatched junction bases: 5.